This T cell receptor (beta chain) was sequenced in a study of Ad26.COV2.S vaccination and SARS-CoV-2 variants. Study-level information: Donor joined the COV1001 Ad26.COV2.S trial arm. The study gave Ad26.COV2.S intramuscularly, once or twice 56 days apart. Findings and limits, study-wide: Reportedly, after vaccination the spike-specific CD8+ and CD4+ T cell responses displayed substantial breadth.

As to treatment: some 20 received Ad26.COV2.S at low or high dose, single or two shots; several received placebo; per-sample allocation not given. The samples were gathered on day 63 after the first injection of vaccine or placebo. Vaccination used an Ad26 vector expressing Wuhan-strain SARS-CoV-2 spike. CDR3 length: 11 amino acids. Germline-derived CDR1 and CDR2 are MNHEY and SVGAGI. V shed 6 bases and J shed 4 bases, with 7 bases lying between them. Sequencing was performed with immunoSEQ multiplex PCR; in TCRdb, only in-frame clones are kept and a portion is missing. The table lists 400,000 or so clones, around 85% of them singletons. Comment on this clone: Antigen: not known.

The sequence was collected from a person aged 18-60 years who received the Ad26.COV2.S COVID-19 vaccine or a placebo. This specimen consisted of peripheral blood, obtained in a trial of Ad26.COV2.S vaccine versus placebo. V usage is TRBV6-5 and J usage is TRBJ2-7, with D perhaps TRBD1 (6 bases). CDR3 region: CASSRGYEQYF. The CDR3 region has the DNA TGTGCCAGCAGCAGGGGATACGAGCAGTACTTC.